This T cell receptor beta chain is from a study of CD4+ T cells in melanoma. Study findings and constraints: Neoantigen-specific CD4+ T cells in melanoma reportedly had diverse differentiation states. CD8+ T cell, macrophage and B cell function reportedly correlated with neoantigen-specific CD4+ T cells.

The data were produced by immunoSEQ multiplex PCR, yet TCRdb's version contains in-frame clones alone and is incomplete. Of about 50,000 clones detected, nearly 90% appear once; the ten largest clones hold approximately 10%. CDR3 length equals 15 residues. Germline V lookup: CDR1 MNHNS, CDR2 SASEGT. V shed 4 bases and J shed 2 bases, with 15 bases lying between them. Only one count was recorded for this clone. Its specificity is unknown. The sequence came from a human donor with melanoma. Sequenced material: peripheral blood. The chain recombines TRBV6-1 with TRBJ2-7; the D gene is possibly TRBD1 (6 bases). CDR3 loop: CASSGAGTYPYEQYF. The CDR3 DNA reads as TGTGCCAGCAGTGGAGCCGGGACATACCCCTACGAGCAGTACTTC.